Listed below are T cell receptor beta chains from one sample, sequenced in a study of CD8+CD57+ T cells in acquired aplastic anemia. TCRdb fed the reads into MiXCR, producing one record per CDR3 protein. The sample lists about 220,000 distinct CDR3 sequences, 34% seen once, with 1.1% in the top ten. Sample: sorted CD4+, CD8+, or CD8+CD57+ T cells (not recorded which) from PBMCs. These receptors originate from a human donor in good health, serving as a control. Both conserved end residues are part of each CDR3. Fields, in order: CDR3 protein, CDR3 DNA, clone size, V gene, J gene, D gene, CDR3 length. D genes are given only for firm matches. The size field is filled for only some rows; it gives once, few, many or a size class.

CATSSRTNTGELFF	TGTGCCACCAGTAGCCGGACGAACACCGGGGAGCTGTTTTTT	many	TRBV24-1	TRBJ2-2	NA	14
CASSHHIPNTGELFF	TGTGCCAGCAGTCATCACATACCGAACACCGGGGAGCTGTTTTTT	NA	TRBV10-3	TRBJ2-2	NA	15
CASSQDTRGRHNEQFF	TGCGCCAGCAGCCAAGACACGAGGGGGAGGCACAATGAGCAGTTCTTC	NA	TRBV5-1	TRBJ2-1	NA	16
CASSLEALHEQYF	TGTGCCAGCAGCTTAGAGGCTCTCCACGAGCAGTACTTC	many	TRBV7-9	TRBJ2-7	NA	13
CASSLRASRGETQYF	TGTGCCAGCAGCTTACGGGCCTCCCGGGGGGAGACCCAGTACTTC	few	TRBV5-8	TRBJ2-5	NA	15
CASGNQYRETQYF	TGTGCCAGCGGTAACCAATATAGAGAGACCCAGTACTTC	NA	TRBV25-1	TRBJ2-5	NA	13
CASTGVGGVNTEAFF	TGTGCCAGTACAGGGGTCGGTGGAGTGAACACTGAAGCTTTCTTT	many	TRBV19	TRBJ1-1	NA	15
CASSSNPLNSPLHF	TGTGCCAGCAGTTCCAACCCTTTAAATTCACCCCTCCACTTT	many	TRBV6-6	TRBJ1-6	NA	14
CAWRRSGQAFEGYTF	TGTGCCTGGAGGCGAAGCGGGCAGGCATTCGAGGGCTACACCTTC	NA	TRBV30	TRBJ1-2	NA	15
CASSHRTGTTLEQYF	TGCGCCAGCAGCCACAGGACTGGTACTACGTTAGAGCAGTACTTC	many	TRBV5-1	TRBJ2-7	NA	15
CSARQGVTEAFF	TGCAGCGCTCGACAGGGGGTGACTGAAGCTTTCTTT	many	TRBV29-1	TRBJ1-1	TRBD1	12
CASSVTAFNSPLHF	TGTGCCAGCAGCGTGACAGCGTTTAATTCACCCCTCCACTTT	many	TRBV9	TRBJ1-6	NA	14
CASSPPGPETQCF	TGTGCCAGCAGTCCCCCGGGACCTGAGACCCAGTGCTTC	NA	TRBV25-1	TRBJ2-5	NA	13
CASRAPTEGEQYF	TGTGCCAGCAGGGCCCCGACAGAGGGGGAGCAGTATTTT	few	TRBV6-1	TRBJ2-3	NA	13
CASSKDRGGDTNEKLFF	TGTGCCAGCAGCAAGGACAGGGGCGGAGATACTAATGAAAAACTGTTTTTT	NA	TRBV7-9	TRBJ1-4	TRBD1	17
CASSLGTGEQYF	TGTGCCAGCAGCTTGGGCACCGGGGAGCAGTACTTC	NA	TRBV7-6	TRBJ2-7	NA	12
CATSRDPWDRGAAFF	TGTGCCACCAGCAGAGACCCGTGGGACAGGGGAGCTGCTTTCTTT	once	TRBV15	TRBJ1-1	TRBD1	15
CASSRYLNYEQYF	TGTGCCAGCAGTAGGTACTTAAACTACGAGCAGTACTTC	few	TRBV2	TRBJ2-7	NA	13
CASTKEGVGDTIYF	TGTGCCAGCACAAAAGAGGGTGTCGGGGACACCATATATTTT	many	TRBV2	TRBJ1-3	NA	14
CASSLDLAGGPLYEQYF	TGTGCCAGCAGCTTGGACCTAGCGGGAGGGCCGCTCTACGAGCAGTACTTC	NA	TRBV11-2	TRBJ2-7	TRBD2	17
CAISDPTTGQNTEAFF	TGTGCCATCAGTGATCCCACGACAGGGCAGAACACTGAAGCTTTCTTT	many	TRBV10-3	TRBJ1-1	TRBD1	16
CSAFRRGGTETQYF	TGCAGTGCTTTCCGGCGGGGGGGCACAGAGACCCAGTACTTC	many	TRBV20-1	TRBJ2-5	TRBD2	14
CASSFVTEAFF	TGTGCCAGCAGCTTTGTCACTGAAGCTTTCTTT	many	TRBV7-9	TRBJ1-1	NA	11
CASSDSPDTEAFF	TGTGCCAGCAGTGACTCGCCGGACACTGAAGCTTTCTTT	many	TRBV6-4	TRBJ1-1	NA	13
CASSTYRDSYNEQFF	TGTGCCAGCAGCACCTACCGGGACAGCTACAATGAGCAGTTCTTC	many	TRBV7-3	TRBJ2-1	TRBD1	15
CASSVGANTIYF	TGTGCCAGCAGCGTAGGGGCGAACACCATATATTTT	NA	TRBV9	TRBJ1-3	NA	12
CASRSDRRSYEQYF	TGTGCCAGTAGATCAGACAGGAGGTCCTACGAGCAGTACTTC	NA	TRBV7-9	TRBJ2-7	NA	14
CSARTGGRDTQYF	TGCAGTGCCAGGACAGGGGGCAGAGATACGCAGTATTTT	NA	TRBV20-1	TRBJ2-3	TRBD1	13
CASSPQGSRTEAFF	TGTGCCAGTAGTCCACAGGGTAGTAGAACTGAAGCTTTCTTT	many	TRBV19	TRBJ1-1	NA	14
CASREAGVGQPQHF	TGTGCCAGCAGAGAAGCAGGGGTAGGTCAGCCCCAGCATTTT	few	TRBV12-3/TRBV12-4	TRBJ1-5	NA	14
CASIERGLTRWGGGRYTF	TGTGCCAGCATAGAGAGGGGGCTCACTCGATGGGGAGGAGGCCGCTACACCTTC	many	TRBV2	TRBJ1-2	TRBD1	18
CATSGIGTGETLYF	TGTGCCACCAGTGGCATAGGGACAGGGGAGACCCTGTACTTC	NA	TRBV24-1	TRBJ2-5	TRBD1	14
CASSVGPGDYEQYF	TGTGCCAGCAGCGTAGGCCCAGGAGACTACGAGCAGTACTTC	NA	TRBV9	TRBJ2-7	NA	14
CASSPGRLGFLMNTEAFF	TGTGCCAGCAGCCCGGGGAGGTTAGGGTTCTTGATGAACACTGAAGCTTTCTTT	NA	TRBV11-2	TRBJ1-1	NA	18
CASSPDGGNGQPQHF	TGCGCCAGCAGCCCGGATGGGGGGAATGGTCAGCCCCAGCATTTT	few	TRBV5-1	TRBJ1-5	NA	15
CATSTQTGAGTEAFF	TGTGCCACCAGCACACAGACGGGGGCGGGCACTGAAGCTTTCTTT	NA	TRBV15	TRBJ1-1	NA	15
CASSLGLTDTQYF	TGCGCCAGCAGCTTGGGACTAACGGATACGCAGTATTTT	many	TRBV5-1	TRBJ2-3	NA	13
CASTQSGAVGMINQPQHF	TGTGCCAGCACCCAAAGCGGGGCAGTAGGTATGATAAATCAGCCCCAGCATTTT	few	TRBV12-3/TRBV12-4	TRBJ1-5	NA	18
CATSRGDGSYEQYF	TGTGCCACCAGCAGGGGGGACGGTTCCTACGAGCAGTACTTC	NA	TRBV15	TRBJ2-7	NA	14
CASSSVDRGPVIGRSEKLFF	TGTGCCAGCAGCTCCGTCGACAGGGGGCCAGTAATAGGGCGTAGTGAAAAACTGTTTTTT	few	TRBV7-6	TRBJ1-4	TRBD1	20
CASSPSWDRVYYEQYF	TGTGCCAGCAGCCCCTCGTGGGACAGGGTTTACTACGAGCAGTACTTC	few	TRBV4-2	TRBJ2-7	TRBD1	16
CASSLTGFNGYTF	TGTGCCAGCAGCCTGACAGGCTTTAATGGCTACACCTTC	many	TRBV7-9	TRBJ1-2	NA	13
CASSRTLAGGSSPETQYF	TGCGCCAGCAGTCGTACTCTAGCGGGGGGTTCCTCCCCGGAGACCCAGTACTTC	NA	TRBV4-1	TRBJ2-5	TRBD2	18
CASSPNSGNEQFF	TGTGCCAGCAGCCCGAACAGCGGTAATGAGCAGTTCTTC	once	TRBV7-8	TRBJ2-1	NA	13
CSASLSVQETQYF	TGCAGTGCTAGTCTGTCAGTTCAAGAGACCCAGTACTTC	many	TRBV20-1	TRBJ2-5	NA	13
CSARQGPTDTQYF	TGCAGTGCCAGACAGGGTCCCACAGATACGCAGTATTTT	few	TRBV20-1	TRBJ2-3	TRBD1	13
CSVLRGVYGYTF	TGCAGCGTCCTAAGGGGGGTCTATGGCTACACCTTC	many	TRBV29-1	TRBJ1-2	NA	12
CATSVDGAGGFGGEQYF	TGTGCCACCAGCGTTGATGGGGCAGGGGGTTTTGGGGGCGAGCAGTACTTC	NA	TRBV2	TRBJ2-7	TRBD1	17
CASSAGRGRSNYGYTF	TGTGCCAGCAGCGCGGGGAGGGGACGTAGTAACTATGGCTACACCTTC	NA	TRBV6-1	TRBJ1-2	NA	16
CASRAGVGELFF	TGTGCCAGCAGGGCGGGCGTAGGGGAGCTGTTTTTT	NA	TRBV7-3	TRBJ2-2	NA	12
CASGSVYVGPLANYGYTF	TGTGCCAGCGGATCAGTGTATGTGGGGCCCCTGGCTAACTATGGCTACACCTTC	NA	TRBV27	TRBJ1-2	NA	18
CASSQRRGEQYF	TGTGCCAGCAGCCAAAGGCGAGGGGAGCAGTACTTC	many	TRBV14	TRBJ2-7	NA	12
CASSPGGTRIYERYF	TGTGCCAGCAGCCCGGGCGGGACTAGGATCTACGAGCGGTACTTC	NA	TRBV2	TRBJ2-7	TRBD2	15
CASSDRQFNQPQHF	TGTGCCAGCAGTGATCGACAATTCAATCAGCCCCAGCATTTT	NA	TRBV6-1	TRBJ1-5	NA	14